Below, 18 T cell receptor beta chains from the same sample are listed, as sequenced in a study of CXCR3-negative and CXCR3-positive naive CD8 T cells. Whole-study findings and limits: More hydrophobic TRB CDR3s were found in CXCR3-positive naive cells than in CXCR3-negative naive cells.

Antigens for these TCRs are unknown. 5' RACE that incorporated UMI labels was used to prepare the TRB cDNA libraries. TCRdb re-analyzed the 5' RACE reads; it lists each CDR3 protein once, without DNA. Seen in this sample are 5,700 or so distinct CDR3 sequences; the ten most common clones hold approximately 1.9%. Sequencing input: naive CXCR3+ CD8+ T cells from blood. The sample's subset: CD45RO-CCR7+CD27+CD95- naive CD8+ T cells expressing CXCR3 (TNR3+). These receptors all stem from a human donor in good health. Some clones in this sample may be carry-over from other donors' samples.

The CDR3 reads CSVFRASESDTQYF. This chain joins TRBV29-1 and TRBJ2-3. CDR1 is SQVTM, CDR2 ANQGSEA, per germline. This CDR3 has 14 residues.

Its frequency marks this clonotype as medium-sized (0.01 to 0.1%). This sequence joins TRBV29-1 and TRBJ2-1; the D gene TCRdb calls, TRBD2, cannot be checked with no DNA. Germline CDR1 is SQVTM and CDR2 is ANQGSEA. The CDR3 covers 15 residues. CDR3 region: CSVDGLAGAYNEQFF.

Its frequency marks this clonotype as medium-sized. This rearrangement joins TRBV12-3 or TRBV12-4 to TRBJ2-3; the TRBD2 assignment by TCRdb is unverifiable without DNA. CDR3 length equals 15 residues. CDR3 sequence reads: CASRLGGALADTQYF.

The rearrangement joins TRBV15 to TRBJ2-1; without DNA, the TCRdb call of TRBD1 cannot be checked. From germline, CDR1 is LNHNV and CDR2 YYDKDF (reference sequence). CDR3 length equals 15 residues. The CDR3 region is CATSPRGFRGNEQFF.

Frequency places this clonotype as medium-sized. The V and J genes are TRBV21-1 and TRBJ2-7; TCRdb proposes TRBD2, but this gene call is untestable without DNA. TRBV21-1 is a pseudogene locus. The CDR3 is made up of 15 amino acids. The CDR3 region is CASSRGGEASVEQYF.

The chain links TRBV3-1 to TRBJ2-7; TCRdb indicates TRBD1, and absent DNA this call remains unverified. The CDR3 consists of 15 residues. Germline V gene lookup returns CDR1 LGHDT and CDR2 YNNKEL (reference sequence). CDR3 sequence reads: CASSQDGGLGYEQYF.

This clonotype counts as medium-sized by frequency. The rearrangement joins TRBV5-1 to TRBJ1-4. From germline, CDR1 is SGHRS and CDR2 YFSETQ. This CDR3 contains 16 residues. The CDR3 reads CASSLDRYATNEKLFF.

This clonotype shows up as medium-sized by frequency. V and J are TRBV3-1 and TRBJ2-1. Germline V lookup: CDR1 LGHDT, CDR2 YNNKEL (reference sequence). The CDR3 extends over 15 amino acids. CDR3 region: CASSQGGVPYNEQFF.

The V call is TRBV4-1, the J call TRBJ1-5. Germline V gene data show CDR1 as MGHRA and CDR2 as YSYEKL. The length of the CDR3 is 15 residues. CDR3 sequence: CASSQERGPNQPQHF.

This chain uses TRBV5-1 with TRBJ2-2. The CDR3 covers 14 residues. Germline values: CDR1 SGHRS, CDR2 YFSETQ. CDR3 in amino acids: CASSLAADTGELFF.

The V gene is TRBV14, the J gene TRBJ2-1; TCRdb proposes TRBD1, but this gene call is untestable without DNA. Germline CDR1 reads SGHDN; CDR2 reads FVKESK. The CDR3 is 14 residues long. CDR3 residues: CASSPRDSYNEQFF.

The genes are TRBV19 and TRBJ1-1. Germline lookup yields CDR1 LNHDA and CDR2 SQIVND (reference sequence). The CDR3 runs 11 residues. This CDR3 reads CASSTSVQAFF.

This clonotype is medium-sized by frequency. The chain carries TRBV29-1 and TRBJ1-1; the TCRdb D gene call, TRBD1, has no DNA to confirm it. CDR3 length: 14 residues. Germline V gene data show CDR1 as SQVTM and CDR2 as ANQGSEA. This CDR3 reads CSVDSQGMNTEAFF. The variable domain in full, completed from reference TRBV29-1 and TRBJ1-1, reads SAVISQKPSRDICQRGTSLTIQCQVDSQVTMMFWYRQQPGQSLTLIATANQGSEATYESGFVIDKFPISRPNLTFSTLTVSNMSPEDSSIYLCSVDSQGMNTEAFFGQGTRLTVV.

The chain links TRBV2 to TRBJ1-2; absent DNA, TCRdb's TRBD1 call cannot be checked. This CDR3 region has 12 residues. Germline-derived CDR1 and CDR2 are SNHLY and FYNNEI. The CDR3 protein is CASLDRNYGYTF.

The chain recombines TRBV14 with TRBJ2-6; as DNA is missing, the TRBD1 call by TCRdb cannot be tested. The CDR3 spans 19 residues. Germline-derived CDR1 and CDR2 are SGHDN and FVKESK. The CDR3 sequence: CASSQDGWGARSGANVLTF.

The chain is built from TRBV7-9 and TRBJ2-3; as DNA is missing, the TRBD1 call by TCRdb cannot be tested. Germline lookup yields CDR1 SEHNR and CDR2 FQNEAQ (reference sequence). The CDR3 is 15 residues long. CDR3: CASSLIIGPGDTQYF.

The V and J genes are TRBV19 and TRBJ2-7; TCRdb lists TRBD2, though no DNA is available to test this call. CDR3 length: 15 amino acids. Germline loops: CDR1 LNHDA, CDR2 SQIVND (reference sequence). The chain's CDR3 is CASSRGLAGSYEQYF.

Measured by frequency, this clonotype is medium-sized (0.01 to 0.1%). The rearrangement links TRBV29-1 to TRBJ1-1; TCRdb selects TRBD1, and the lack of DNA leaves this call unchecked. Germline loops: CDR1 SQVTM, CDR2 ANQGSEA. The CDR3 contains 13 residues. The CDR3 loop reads CSAQRGLNTEAFF.